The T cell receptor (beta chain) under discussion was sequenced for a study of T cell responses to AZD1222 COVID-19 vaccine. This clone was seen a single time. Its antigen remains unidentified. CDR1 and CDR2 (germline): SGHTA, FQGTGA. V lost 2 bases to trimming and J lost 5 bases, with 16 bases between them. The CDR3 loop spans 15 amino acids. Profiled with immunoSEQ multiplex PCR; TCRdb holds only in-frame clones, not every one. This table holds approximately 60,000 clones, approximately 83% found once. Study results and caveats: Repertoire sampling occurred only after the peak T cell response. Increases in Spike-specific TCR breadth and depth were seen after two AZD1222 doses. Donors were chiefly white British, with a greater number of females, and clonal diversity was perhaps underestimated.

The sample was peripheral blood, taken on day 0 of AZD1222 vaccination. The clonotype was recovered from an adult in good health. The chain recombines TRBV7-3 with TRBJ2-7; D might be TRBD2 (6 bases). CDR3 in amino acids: CASSLVPAGMNEQYF. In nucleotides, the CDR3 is TGTGCCAGCAGCTTAGTTCCGGCGGGAATGAACGAGCAGTACTTC.